The rows below give T cell receptor beta chains drawn from one sample of a study of OX40 agonist ivuxolimab in advanced cancers. Profiling relied on immunoSEQ multiplex PCR, and the TCRdb table lists in-frame clones only, not all of them. The table records over 65,000 clones, approximately 90% of them present only once. Sequenced here: CD4+ or CD8+ T cells sorted from blood, sampled in a trial of the OX40 agonist ivuxolimab. These receptors were collected from an adult with an advanced solid tumor such as melanoma, head and neck, liver or kidney cancer. Both conserved end residues are part of each CDR3. A D gene is named only where the DNA matches it firmly. Rows may omit the clone size; those that give it use once, few, many or a size class.

TRBV11-2	NA	TRBJ2-7	NA	CAGAPGDSAYEQYF	TGTGCCGGGGCGCCGGGAGATTCAGCCTACGAGCAGTACTTC
TRBV27	NA	TRBJ2-1	NA	CASSYVPYNEQFF	TGTGCCAGCAGTTATGTACCCTACAATGAGCAGTTCTTC
TRBV19	NA	TRBJ1-1	NA	CASSIGFGAGTLEAFF	TGTGCCAGTAGTATAGGGTTTGGGGCAGGGACCCTTGAAGCTTTCTTT
TRBV7-3	NA	TRBJ2-1	TRBD2	CASSFSGGSPVNPNNEQFF	TGTGCCAGCAGCTTTAGCGGGGGGTCCCCCGTAAATCCTAACAATGAGCAGTTCTTC
TRBV6-5	NA	TRBJ2-5	TRBD1	CASSYSTGGRETQYF	TGTGCCAGCAGTTACTCGACAGGGGGCCGGGAGACCCAGTACTTC
TRBV27	NA	TRBJ1-5	TRBD1	CASSSGTAIHQPQHF	TGTGCCAGCAGTTCCGGGACAGCGATTCACCAGCCCCAGCATTTT
TRBV7-9	NA	TRBJ2-1	NA	CASSLAGYTYNEQFF	TGTGCCAGCAGCTTGGCGGGTTATACCTACAATGAGCAGTTCTTC
TRBV6-1	NA	TRBJ2-7	NA	CAVRRDGSYEQYF	TGTGCCGTCCGAAGGGACGGCTCCTACGAGCAGTACTTC
TRBV6-5	NA	TRBJ1-3	NA	CASSSGPTPGNTIYF	TGTGCCAGCAGCAGTGGTCCCACTCCTGGAAACACCATATATTTT
TRBV7-9	NA	TRBJ1-3	NA	CAIVGSGNTIYF	TGTGCCATCGTGGGCTCTGGAAACACCATATATTTT
TRBV27	NA	TRBJ2-7	NA	CASSLQGLVLYEQYF	TGTGCCAGCAGTTTACAGGGTCTTGTTCTCTACGAGCAGTACTTC
TRBV6-1	NA	TRBJ1-3	NA	CASRPWEGNTIYF	TGTGCCAGCAGACCCTGGGAAGGAAACACCATATATTTT
TRBV7-9	NA	TRBJ1-5	NA	CASSLGHSNQPQHF	TGTGCCAGCAGCTTGGGCCATAGCAATCAGCCCCAGCATTTT
TRBV10-3	NA	TRBJ2-6	NA	CAISESPAGKIVSGANVLTF	TGTGCCATCAGTGAGTCCCCTGCAGGGAAAATAGTCTCTGGGGCCAACGTCCTGACTTTC
TRBV7-9	NA	TRBJ2-7	TRBD1	CASSLAGTGPLYYEQYF	TGTGCCAGCAGCTTAGCGGGGACAGGCCCCCTTTACTACGAGCAGTACTTC
TRBV19	once	TRBJ2-7	NA	CASGLAYEQYF	TGTGCCAGTGGGTTGGCCTACGAGCAGTACTTC
TRBV5-8	NA	TRBJ2-1	NA	CASSSLNEQFF	TGTGCCAGCAGCTCATTGAATGAGCAGTTCTTC
TRBV5-6	few	TRBJ1-5	NA	CASSLARNGVQPQHF	TGTGCCAGCAGCTTGGCCAGAAACGGGGTCCAGCCCCAGCATTTT
TRBV9	NA	TRBJ2-3	NA	CASSDTDTQYF	TGTGCCAGCAGCGACACAGATACGCAGTATTTT
TRBV10-3	NA	TRBJ1-1	TRBD1	CAISPGTGGENTEAFF	TGTGCCATCAGCCCCGGGACAGGGGGCGAGAACACTGAAGCTTTCTTT
TRBV27	NA	TRBJ1-5	NA	CASARQAPYSNQPQHF	TGTGCCAGTGCGAGGCAGGCCCCATATAGCAATCAGCCCCAGCATTTT
TRBV18	medium-sized	TRBJ1-2	NA	CASSLTGYGYTF	TGTGCCAGCTCACTAACAGGTTATGGCTACACCTTC
TRBV18	NA	TRBJ2-7	NA	CASSLTGTEDYEQYF	TGTGCCAGCTCTCTGACCGGGACGGAAGACTACGAGCAGTACTTC
TRBV4-1	once	TRBJ2-7	TRBD1	CASSQSPRDSSYEQYF	TGCGCCAGCAGCCAATCACCGAGGGACAGCTCCTACGAGCAGTACTTC
TRBV6-6	NA	TRBJ2-7	NA	CASSYEYTSYEQYF	TGTGCCAGCAGTTACGAGTATACCTCCTACGAGCAGTACTTC
TRBV2	NA	TRBJ2-7	TRBD1	CASRERWTGGSDEQYF	TGTGCCAGCAGGGAGAGATGGACAGGAGGATCTGACGAGCAGTACTTC